One and the same sample provided the 24 T cell receptor beta chains below, sequenced in a study of shared clonotypes between healthy human individuals. Terminally differentiated effector memory CD45RA+ cells were excluded by CCR7 positive selection of CD45RO-negative cells. Clones were read by immunoSEQ multiplex PCR, and TCRdb kept only the in-frame ones, dropping some. The repertoire includes 550,000 to 600,000 clones, 95% to 98% of them detected once, and 0.3% sits in the top ten. Sequencing used naive CD8+ T cells sorted from blood. The receptor source for this set is a man in his thirties or forties in good health.

The V and J genes are TRBV27 and TRBJ2-1; 9 bases line up with TRBD2. Germline trimming cut 6 bases from V and 5 bases from J; bases unmatched to any gene: 8. Looked up from germline, CDR1 is MNHEY and CDR2 is SMNVEV (reference sequence). The CDR3 contains 15 residues. DNA for the CDR3: TGTGCCAGCAGACTAGCGGGCGCCCCCGACAATGAGCAGTTCTTC. It specifies CASRLAGAPDNEQFF.

V is TRBV7-9 and J is TRBJ2-7; 7 nucleotides line up with TRBD1. The CDR3 extends over 17 amino acids. J lost 3 bases, V lost 4 bases, and 15 bases had no gene match. CDR1 is SEHNR, CDR2 FQNEAQ, per germline (reference sequence). The CDR3 nucleotides read TGTGCCAGCAGCTCTCCCGGGACAGCCGTTAACTACTACGAGCAGTACTTC. Its translation: CASSSPGTAVNYYEQYF.

The V call is TRBV4-1, the J call TRBJ2-7; no definite D call. The CDR3 has 15 residues. V gave up 1 base and J gave up 5 bases, with 15 bases separating them. Per germline, CDR1 MGHRA and CDR2 YSYEKL. CDR3 in DNA: TGCGCCAGCAGCCAAGTAAGTCCCCCAAGTGACGAGCAGTACTTC. Translated, it gives CASSQVSPPSDEQYF.

The CDR3 here is CASSSLGVRELFF. In DNA, the CDR3 is TGTGCCAGCAGCAGTCTCGGAGTCCGGGAGCTGTTTTTT. The rearrangement links TRBV5-5 to TRBJ2-2; D uncertain. The germline CDR1 and CDR2 sequences are SGHKS and YYEKEE (reference sequence). V was cut by 4 bases and J by 9 bases, with 13 bases left in between. The CDR3 length is 13 residues.

This clone was detected only once. The J gene is TRBJ2-1, the V gene TRBV9; TRBD2 agrees at 11 bases. The CDR3 sequence is 16 residues long. Germline CDR1 reads SGDLS; CDR2 reads YYNGEE. J lost 7 bases, V lost 4 bases, and 10 bases had no gene match. The CDR3 reads CASSPNSGRVRNEQFF. CDR3 bases: TGTGCCAGCAGCCCGAATAGCGGGAGGGTTAGAAATGAGCAGTTCTTC. The variable domain in full, with the rest retrieved from reference TRBV9 and TRBJ2-1, is DSGVTQTPKHLITATGQRVTLRCSPRSGDLSVYWYQQSLDQGLQFLIQYYNGEERAKGNILERFSAQQFPDLHSELNLSSLELGDSALYFCASSPNSGRVRNEQFFGPGTRLTVL.

Comment on this clone: Other DNA sequences within the sample encode an identical CDR3. This sequence joins TRBV27 and TRBJ2-1; 8 bases line up with TRBD1. CDR3 length equals 15 residues. The V segment lost 4 bases and the J segment 4 bases; nucleotides outside the gene matches: 6. The germline V gene has CDR1 MNHEY and CDR2 SMNVEV (reference sequence). In nucleotides, the CDR3 is TGTGCCAGCAGTTACGACAGGGGTGGATACAATGAGCAGTTCTTC. This codes for CASSYDRGGYNEQFF.

The chain joins TRBV10-3 to TRBJ2-5; 7 positions agree with TRBD2. CDR1 is ENHRY and CDR2 is SYGVKD in the germline V gene. The CDR3 has 15 residues. Germline trimming cut 6 bases from V and 1 base from J; bases unmatched to any gene: 8. The CDR3 DNA reads as TGTGCCATCAGCGAGCAGGGAGGGATCCAAGAGACCCAGTACTTC. It codes for CAISEQGGIQETQYF.

The chain couples TRBV7-8 to TRBJ2-7; weak D call: TRBD1 (6 bases). The CDR3 runs to 14 residues. In germline, CDR1 is SGHVS, CDR2 FQNEAQ. V was pared by 6 bases and J by 4 bases, with 16 bases between. The CDR3 DNA sequence: TGTGCCAGCAGACTACAGGGTCCGGGTTACGAGCAGTACTTC. Encoded protein: CASRLQGPGYEQYF.

The rearrangement uses TRBV2 and TRBJ2-7; the match to TRBD2 covers 10 bases. There are 14 residues in the CDR3. Germline trimming cut 6 bases from V and 5 bases from J; bases unmatched to any gene: 7. Germline assignment: CDR1 SNHLY and CDR2 FYNNEI. CDR3 region: CASSIAGGLDEQYF. DNA of the CDR3: TGTGCCAGCAGCATAGCGGGAGGCCTTGACGAGCAGTACTTC.

The chain couples TRBV11-2 to TRBJ1-1; D is perhaps TRBD1 (6 bases). The CDR3 runs to 16 residues. V lost 4 bases and J 0 bases, leaving 15 bases between the germline ends. The germline V gene encodes CDR1 SGHAT and CDR2 FQNNGV. The DNA for the CDR3 is TGTGCCAGCAGCTCGGGACACAGTTACGTGAACACTGAAGCTTTCTTT. Amino acids: CASSSGHSYVNTEAFF.

V is TRBV7-9 and J is TRBJ2-6, with TRBD1 matching 7 bases. Germline lookup yields CDR1 SEHNR and CDR2 FQNEAQ (reference sequence). The J segment lost 2 bases and the V segment lost 7 bases, leaving 2 bases of the junction unmatched. The CDR3 consists of 14 residues. The CDR3 reads CASKGTAGANVLTF. The CDR3 bases are TGTGCCAGCAAGGGGACAGCTGGGGCCAACGTCCTGACTTTC.

V gene TRBV27 combines with J gene TRBJ2-2, with no clear D. Trimming took 5 bases from V and 7 from J, leaving 17 bases between them. Per the germline V gene, CDR1 is MNHEY and CDR2 is SMNVEV (reference sequence). The CDR3 has 15 amino acids. CDR3 protein: CASSLNAGVGGELFF. Here the CDR3 DNA reads TGTGCCAGCAGTCTCAATGCTGGGGTTGGCGGGGAGCTGTTTTTT.

This chain connects TRBV29-1 to TRBJ2-3; D is unclear. Trimming stripped 0 bases from V and 0 bases from J, with 10 bases between. The length of the CDR3 is 15 residues. Germline assignment: CDR1 SQVTM and CDR2 ANQGSEA. This chain's CDR3 is CSVEDGYESTDTQYF. CDR3 bases: TGCAGCGTTGAAGATGGGTACGAAAGCACAGATACGCAGTATTTT.

This chain uses TRBV7-9 with TRBJ2-1, with D possibly matching TRBD2 (5 bases). V was shortened by 7 bases and J by 2 bases, with 9 bases between the two germline ends. CDR3 length: 13 amino acids. CDR1 and CDR2 (germline): SEHNR, FQNEAQ (reference sequence). The CDR3 reads CASTGTPYNEQFF. In DNA form, the CDR3 reads TGTGCCAGCACGGGAACCCCCTACAATGAGCAGTTCTTC.

The chain couples TRBV2 to TRBJ2-7, with 8 nucleotides matching TRBD2. Germline V gene sequence: CDR1 SNHLY, CDR2 FYNNEI. The J segment lost 2 bases and the V segment lost 4 bases, leaving 4 bases of the junction unmatched. This CDR3 spans 14 amino acids. CDR3 sequence: CASSATGRAYEQYF. Here the CDR3 DNA reads TGTGCCAGCAGTGCCACCGGGAGGGCCTACGAGCAGTACTTC.

J is TRBJ2-7 and V is TRBV27; the D is unclear. Per the germline V gene, CDR1 is MNHEY and CDR2 is SMNVEV (reference sequence). The CDR3 has 14 amino acids. V shed 3 bases and J shed 0 bases, with 9 bases lying between them. The CDR3 nucleotides are TGTGCCAGCAGTTTTATTTGGGGCTCCTACGAGCAGTACTTC. Protein product: CASSFIWGSYEQYF.

The genes are TRBV7-9 and TRBJ2-1, with D possibly being TRBD1 or TRBD2 (5 bases each). V lost 3 bases, J lost 5 bases, and 17 bases lay in between. The CDR3 is made up of 16 amino acids. CDR1 is SEHNR, CDR2 FQNEAQ, per germline (reference sequence). CDR3 nucleotide sequence: TGTGCCAGCAGCTTTGTACCGGGGCCCCCAAACAATGAGCAGTTCTTC. Translating gives CASSFVPGPPNNEQFF.

This clone was seen a single time. The J gene is TRBJ2-2, the V gene TRBV19, with a weak D call TRBD1 (6 bases). The CDR3 is 16 amino acids. CDR1 is LNHDA and CDR2 is SQIVND in the germline V gene (reference sequence). Trimming cost V 8 bases and J 0 bases, with 16 bases left between them. The CDR3, as DNA: TGTGCCAGTTACCCCCACAGGGACGCGAACACCGGGGAGCTGTTTTTT. It yields the protein CASYPHRDANTGELFF.

V is TRBV9 and J is TRBJ2-1, with 7 nucleotides matching TRBD1. The CDR3 has 14 amino acids. Germline assignment: CDR1 SGDLS and CDR2 YYNGEE. Germline trimming cut 3 bases from V and 5 bases from J; bases unmatched to any gene: 5. The CDR3, as DNA: TGTGCCAGCAGCGACCGGGACAGTAACAATGAGCAGTTCTTC. Translating gives CASSDRDSNNEQFF.

The chain has TRBV11-2 and TRBJ2-7; D gene uncertain. Germline values: CDR1 SGHAT, CDR2 FQNNGV. This CDR3 is 12 amino acids long. Trimming cost V 5 bases and J 3 bases, with 8 bases left between them. CDR3 residues: CASSGNFYEQYF. In nucleotides, the CDR3 is TGTGCCAGCAGCGGGAACTTCTACGAGCAGTACTTC.

This rearrangement joins TRBV19 to TRBJ1-1; perhaps TRBD1 as D (5 bases). The CDR3 covers 15 residues. Germline-derived CDR1 and CDR2 are LNHDA and SQIVND (reference sequence). The V and J ends lost 9 bases and 2 bases respectively, with 19 bases between them. In DNA form, the CDR3 reads TGTGCCAGCACAAGGAAGGGGTTTCAAAACACTGAAGCTTTCTTT. It yields the protein CASTRKGFQNTEAFF. Variable domain in full (rest from reference TRBV19 and TRBJ1-1): DGGITQSPKYLFRKEGQNVTLSCEQNLNHDAMYWYRQDPGQGLRLIYYSQIVNDFQKGDIAEGYSVSREKKESFPLTVTSAQKNPTAFYLCASTRKGFQNTEAFFGQGTRLTVV.

The chain couples TRBV11-3 to TRBJ2-1; possibly TRBD1 or TRBD2 for D (5 bases each). Trimming took 5 bases from V and 10 from J, leaving 12 bases between them. CDR1 and CDR2 from the germline V gene are SGHNT and YENEEA. This CDR3 has 12 amino acids. The chain's CDR3 is CASSARDGEQFF. The CDR3 coding sequence is TGTGCCAGCAGCGCTAGGGACGGCGAGCAGTTCTTC.

The CDR3 here is CASSSSPYEQYF. In DNA form, the CDR3 reads TGTGCCAGCAGCTCGAGTCCCTACGAGCAGTACTTC. The genes are TRBV7-9 and TRBJ2-7; D not certain. Deletions cut 4 bases from V and 2 bases from J, with 6 bases between. This CDR3 has 12 amino acids. CDR1 SEHNR and CDR2 FQNEAQ come from the germline V gene (reference sequence).

The CDR3 nucleotides are TGTGCCAGCTCACCCGCTGGCAGGACCTCACCCTCATACGAGCAGTACTTC. Amino acids: CASSPAGRTSPSYEQYF. The rearrangement uses TRBV18 and TRBJ2-7; no definite D call. The CDR3 is 17 amino acids. CDR1 and CDR2 from the germline V gene are KGHSH and LQKENI. Between the trimmed V and J ends, which lost 3 bases and 4 bases, there was a span of 22 bases.